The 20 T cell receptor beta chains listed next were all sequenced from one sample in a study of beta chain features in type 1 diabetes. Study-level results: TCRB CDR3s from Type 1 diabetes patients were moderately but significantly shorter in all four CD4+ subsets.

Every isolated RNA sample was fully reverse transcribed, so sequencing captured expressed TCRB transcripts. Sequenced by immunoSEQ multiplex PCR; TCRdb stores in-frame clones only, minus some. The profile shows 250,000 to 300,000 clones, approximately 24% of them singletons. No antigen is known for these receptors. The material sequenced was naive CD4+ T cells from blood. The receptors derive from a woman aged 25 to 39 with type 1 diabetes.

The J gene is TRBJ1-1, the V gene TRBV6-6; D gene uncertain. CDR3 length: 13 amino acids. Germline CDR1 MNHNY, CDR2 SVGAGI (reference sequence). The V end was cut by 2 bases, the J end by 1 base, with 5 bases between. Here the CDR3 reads CASSYDWNTEAFF. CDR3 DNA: TGTGCCAGCAGTTACGACTGGAACACTGAAGCTTTCTTT.

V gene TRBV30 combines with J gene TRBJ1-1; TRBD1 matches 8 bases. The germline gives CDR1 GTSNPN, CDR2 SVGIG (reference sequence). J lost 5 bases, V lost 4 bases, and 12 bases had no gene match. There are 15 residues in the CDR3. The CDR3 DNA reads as TGTGCCTGGATCCCCGCAGGGGGCGAGGTAACTGAAGCTTTCTTT. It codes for CAWIPAGGEVTEAFF. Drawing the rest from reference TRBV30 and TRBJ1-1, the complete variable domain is SQTIHQWPATLVQPVGSPLSLECTVEGTSNPNLYWYRQAAGRGLQLLFYSVGIGQISSEVPQNLSASRPQDRQFILSSKKLLLSDSGFYLCAWIPAGGEVTEAFFGQGTRLTVV.

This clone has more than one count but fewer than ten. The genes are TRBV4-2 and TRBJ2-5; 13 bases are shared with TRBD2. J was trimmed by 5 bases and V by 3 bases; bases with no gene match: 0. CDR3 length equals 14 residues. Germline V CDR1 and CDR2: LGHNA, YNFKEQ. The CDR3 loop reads CASSQTSGRETQYF. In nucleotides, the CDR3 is TGTGCCAGCAGCCAGACTAGCGGGAGGGAGACCCAGTACTTC.

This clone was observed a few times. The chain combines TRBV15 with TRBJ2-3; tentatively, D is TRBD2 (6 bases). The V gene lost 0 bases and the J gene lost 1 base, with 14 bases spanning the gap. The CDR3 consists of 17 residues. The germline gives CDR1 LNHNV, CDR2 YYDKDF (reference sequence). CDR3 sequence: CATSRDWAGGGTDTQYF. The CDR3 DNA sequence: TGTGCCACCAGCAGAGATTGGGCCGGAGGGGGCACAGATACGCAGTATTTT.

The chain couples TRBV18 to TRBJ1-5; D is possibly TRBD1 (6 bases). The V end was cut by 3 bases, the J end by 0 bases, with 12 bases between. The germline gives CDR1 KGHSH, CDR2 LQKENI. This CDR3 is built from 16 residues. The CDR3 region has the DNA TGTGCCAGCTCACCTAGAGGACAGAATAGCAATCAGCCCCAGCATTTT. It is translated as CASSPRGQNSNQPQHF.

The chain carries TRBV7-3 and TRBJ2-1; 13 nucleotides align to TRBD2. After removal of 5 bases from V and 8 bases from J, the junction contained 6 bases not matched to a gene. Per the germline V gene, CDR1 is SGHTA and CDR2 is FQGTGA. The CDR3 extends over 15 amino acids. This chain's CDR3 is CASSPTSGRGHEQFF. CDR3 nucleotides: TGTGCCAGCAGCCCCACTAGCGGGAGGGGCCATGAGCAGTTCTTC.

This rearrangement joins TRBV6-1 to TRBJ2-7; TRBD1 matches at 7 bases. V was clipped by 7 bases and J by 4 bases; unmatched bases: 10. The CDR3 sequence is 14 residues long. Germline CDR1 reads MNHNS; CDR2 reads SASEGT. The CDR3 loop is CASTAPTGVYEQYF. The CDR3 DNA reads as TGTGCCAGCACCGCACCTACAGGGGTTTACGAGCAGTACTTC.

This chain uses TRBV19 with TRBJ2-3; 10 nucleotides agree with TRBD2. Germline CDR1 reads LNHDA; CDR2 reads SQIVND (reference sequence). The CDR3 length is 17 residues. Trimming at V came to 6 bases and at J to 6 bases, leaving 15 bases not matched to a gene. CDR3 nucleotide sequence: TGTGCCAGTAGACATCACAGCGGGCTAGCGGGAGTGGATACGCAGTATTTT. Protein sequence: CASRHHSGLAGVDTQYF.

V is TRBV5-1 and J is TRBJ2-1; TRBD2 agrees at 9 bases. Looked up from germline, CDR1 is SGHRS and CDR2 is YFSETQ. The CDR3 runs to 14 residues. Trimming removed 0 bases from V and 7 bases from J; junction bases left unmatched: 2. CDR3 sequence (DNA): TGCGCCAGCAGCTTGGGACTAGCGGAGAATGAGCAGTTCTTC. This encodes CASSLGLAENEQFF.

CDR3 DNA sequence: TGTGCGAGTAATCGAAATGGCGGGAACACTGAAGCTTTCTTT. This translates into CASNRNGGNTEAFF. The chain uses TRBV27 and TRBJ1-1; D not certain. Looked up from germline, CDR1 is MNHEY and CDR2 is SMNVEV (reference sequence). This CDR3 is built from 14 residues.

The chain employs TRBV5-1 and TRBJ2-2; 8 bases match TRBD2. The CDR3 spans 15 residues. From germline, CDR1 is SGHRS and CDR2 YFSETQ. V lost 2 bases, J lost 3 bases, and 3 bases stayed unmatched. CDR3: CASSFTSGDTGELFF. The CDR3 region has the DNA TGCGCCAGCAGCTTCACTAGCGGAGACACCGGGGAGCTGTTTTTT. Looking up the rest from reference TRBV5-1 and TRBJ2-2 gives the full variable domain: KAGVTQTPRYLIKTRGQQVTLSCSPISGHRSVSWYQQTPGQGLQFLFEYFSETQRNKGNFPGRFSGRQFSNSRSEMNVSTLELGDSALYLCASSFTSGDTGELFFGEGSRLTVL.

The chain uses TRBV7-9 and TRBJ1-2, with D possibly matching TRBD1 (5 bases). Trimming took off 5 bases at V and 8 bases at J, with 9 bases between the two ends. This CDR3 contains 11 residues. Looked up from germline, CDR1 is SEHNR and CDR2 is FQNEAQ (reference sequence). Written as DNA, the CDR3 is TGTGCCAGCAGCGATGGGGGGGGCTACACCTTC. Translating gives CASSDGGGYTF. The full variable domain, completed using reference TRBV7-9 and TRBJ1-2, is DTGVSQNPRHKITKRGQNVTFRCDPISEHNRLYWYRQTLGQGPEFLTYFQNEAQLEKSRLLSDRFSAERPKGSFSTLEIQRTEQGDSAMYLCASSDGGGYTFGSGTRLTVV.

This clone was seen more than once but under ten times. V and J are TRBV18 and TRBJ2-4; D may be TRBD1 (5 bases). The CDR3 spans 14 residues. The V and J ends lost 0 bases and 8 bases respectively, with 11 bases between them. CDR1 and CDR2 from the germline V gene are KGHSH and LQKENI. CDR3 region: CASSPPAGADIQYF. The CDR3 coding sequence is TGTGCCAGCTCACCACCGGCTGGGGCCGACATTCAGTACTTC. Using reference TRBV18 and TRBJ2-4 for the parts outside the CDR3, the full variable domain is NAGVMQNPRHLVRRRGQEARLRCSPMKGHSHVYWYRQLPEEGLKFMVYLQKENIIDESGMPKERFSAEFPKEGPSILRIQQVVRGDSAAYFCASSPPAGADIQYFGAGTRLSVL.

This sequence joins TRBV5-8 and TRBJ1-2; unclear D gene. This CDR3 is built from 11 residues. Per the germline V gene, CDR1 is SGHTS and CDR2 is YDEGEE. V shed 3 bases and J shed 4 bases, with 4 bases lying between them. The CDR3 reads CASSYGYGYTF. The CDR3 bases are TGTGCCAGCAGCTACGGCTATGGCTACACCTTC.

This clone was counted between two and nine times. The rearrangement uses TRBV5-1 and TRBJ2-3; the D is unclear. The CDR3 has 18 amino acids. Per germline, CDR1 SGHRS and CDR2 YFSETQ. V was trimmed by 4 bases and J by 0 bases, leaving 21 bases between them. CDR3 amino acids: CASSPYQPPRSSTDTQYF. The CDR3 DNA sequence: TGCGCCAGCAGCCCCTATCAACCCCCCAGGTCTAGCACAGATACGCAGTATTTT.

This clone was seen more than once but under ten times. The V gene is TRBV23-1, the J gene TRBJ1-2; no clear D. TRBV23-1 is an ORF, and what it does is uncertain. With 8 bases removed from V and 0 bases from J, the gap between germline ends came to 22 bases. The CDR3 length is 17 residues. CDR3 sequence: CASGITRHLTANYGYTF. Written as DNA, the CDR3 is TGCGCCAGCGGAATAACACGACACCTAACCGCTAACTATGGCTACACCTTC.

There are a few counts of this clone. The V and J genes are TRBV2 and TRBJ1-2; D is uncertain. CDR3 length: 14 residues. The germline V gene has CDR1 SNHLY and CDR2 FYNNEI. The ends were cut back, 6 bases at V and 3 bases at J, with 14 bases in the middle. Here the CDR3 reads CASREDGFDYGYTF. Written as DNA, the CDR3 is TGTGCCAGCAGGGAGGACGGCTTTGACTATGGCTACACCTTC. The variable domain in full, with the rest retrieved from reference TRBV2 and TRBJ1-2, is EPEVTQTPSHQVTQMGQEVILRCVPISNHLYFYWYRQILGQKVEFLVSFYNNEISEKSEIFDDQFSVERPDGSNFTLKIRSTKLEDSAMYFCASREDGFDYGYTFGSGTRLTVV.

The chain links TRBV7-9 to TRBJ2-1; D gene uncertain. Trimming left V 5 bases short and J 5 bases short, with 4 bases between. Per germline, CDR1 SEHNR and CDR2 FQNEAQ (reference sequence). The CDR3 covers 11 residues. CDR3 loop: CASSANNEQFF. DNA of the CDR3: TGTGCCAGCAGCGCGAACAATGAGCAGTTCTTC.

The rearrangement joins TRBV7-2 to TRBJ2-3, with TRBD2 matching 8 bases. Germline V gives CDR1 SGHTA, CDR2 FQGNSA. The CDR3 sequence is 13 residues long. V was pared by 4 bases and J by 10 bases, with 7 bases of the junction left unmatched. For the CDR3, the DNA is TGTGCCAGCAGCTCCCGGACTAGCCCCTCGCAGTATTTT. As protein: CASSSRTSPSQYF.

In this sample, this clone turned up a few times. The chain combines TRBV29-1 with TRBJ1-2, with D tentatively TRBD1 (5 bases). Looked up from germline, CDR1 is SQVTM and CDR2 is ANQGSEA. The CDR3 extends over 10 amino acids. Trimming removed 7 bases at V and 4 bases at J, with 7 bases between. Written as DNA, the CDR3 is TGCAGCGGTGACAGCTATGGCTACACCTTC. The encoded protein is CSGDSYGYTF. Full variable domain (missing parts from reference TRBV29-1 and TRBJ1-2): SAVISQKPSRDICQRGTSLTIQCQVDSQVTMMFWYRQQPGQSLTLIATANQGSEATYESGFVIDKFPISRPNLTFSTLTVSNMSPEDSSIYLCSGDSYGYTFGSGTRLTVV.